This T cell receptor beta chain was identified during a study of T cells expressing NK-cell markers. Study summary: Each TCR beta repertoire originated in sorted T cells that were CD3+CD56+NKG2C+, CD3+CD56+NKG2C- or CD3+CD56-NKG2C+. Seven HCMV-seropositive donors and one seronegative donor made up the eight sequenced donors.

Production of TCR beta cDNA relied on 5'RACE template switching with UMIs. TCRdb re-called the 5' RACE reads; every CDR3 protein appears as one record, without DNA. The sample yields 300,000 or so distinct CDR3 sequences, of which the top ten take up around 4%. Germline V lookup: CDR1 SGHTA, CDR2 FQGNSA. CDR3 length: 13 amino acids. Material for sequencing was blood T cells: a sorted CD56 or NKG2C T cell subset, CD4+ or CD8+ T cells, or bulk PBMC T cells (not recorded which). This receptor was identified in a woman between 18 and 75 years old in good health. V usage is TRBV7-2 and J usage is TRBJ2-5. CDR3 sequence: CASRRQPQETQYF.